This T cell receptor (beta chain) was identified in a study of blood T cell repertoires in COVID-19. V was cut by 6 bases and J by 8 bases, with 19 bases left in between. CDR1 and CDR2 (germline): SSHAT, FNYEAQ (reference sequence). The CDR3 has 14 residues. Using immunoSEQ multiplex PCR, the repertoire was profiled, and TCRdb retains in-frame clones only, with some absent. The table lists approximately 210,000 clones, approximately 91% of them singletons. The sample taken for sequencing was peripheral blood. The J gene is TRBJ1-1, the V gene TRBV7-7; D unclear. This receptor was identified in a woman between 35 and 50 years old with acute or convalescent COVID-19. The CDR3, as DNA: TGTGCCAGCAGTCCCTCGGGGAGCCCAAAAGAAGCTTTCTTT. Its protein product is CASSPSGSPKEAFF.